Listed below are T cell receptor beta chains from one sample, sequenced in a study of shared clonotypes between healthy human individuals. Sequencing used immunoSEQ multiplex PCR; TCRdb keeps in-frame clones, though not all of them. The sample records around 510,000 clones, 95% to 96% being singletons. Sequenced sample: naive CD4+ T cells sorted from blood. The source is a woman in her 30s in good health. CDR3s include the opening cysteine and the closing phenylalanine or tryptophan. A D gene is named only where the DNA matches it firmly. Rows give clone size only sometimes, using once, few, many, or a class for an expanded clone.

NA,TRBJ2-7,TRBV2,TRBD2,CASRPGLAGREQYF,TGTGCCAGCAGACCGGGACTAGCGGGTCGCGAGCAGTACTTC
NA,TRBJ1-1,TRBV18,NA,CASSPIQENTEAFF,TGTGCCAGCTCACCAATACAGGAGAACACTGAAGCTTTCTTT
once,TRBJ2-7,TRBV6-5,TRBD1,CASRKQGNVPYEQYF,TGTGCCAGCAGAAAACAGGGGAATGTACCCTACGAGCAGTACTTC
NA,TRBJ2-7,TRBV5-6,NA,CASSLRRGRSSYEQYF,TGTGCCAGCAGCCTCCGTAGGGGCAGGAGCTCCTACGAGCAGTACTTC
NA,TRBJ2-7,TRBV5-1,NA,CASSQFDEGGTYEQYF,TGCGCCAGCAGCCAATTTGACGAAGGTGGGACCTACGAGCAGTACTTC
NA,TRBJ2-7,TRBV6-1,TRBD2,CASSATSGRRSYEQYF,TGTGCCAGCAGTGCTACTAGCGGGAGAAGGTCCTACGAGCAGTACTTC
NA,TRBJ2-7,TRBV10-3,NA,CAISDYDRDNYEQYF,TGTGCCATCAGTGATTATGACCGGGACAACTACGAGCAGTACTTC
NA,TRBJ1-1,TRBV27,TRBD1,CASSLWAGGSDTEAFF,TGTGCCAGCAGTTTATGGGCAGGGGGTTCGGACACTGAAGCTTTCTTT
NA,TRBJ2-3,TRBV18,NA,CASSPEVGPNTDTQYF,TGTGCCAGCTCACCAGAGGTGGGGCCCAACACAGATACGCAGTATTTT
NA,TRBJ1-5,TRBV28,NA,CASSTPRQPQHF,TGTGCCAGCAGCACACCTCGTCAGCCCCAGCATTTT
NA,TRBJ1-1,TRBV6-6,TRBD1,CASNWDRVATEAFF,TGTGCCAGCAACTGGGACAGGGTCGCCACTGAAGCTTTCTTT
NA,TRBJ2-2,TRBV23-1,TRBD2,CASSRPRVGGGLAGGMDGELFF,TGCGCCAGCAGTCGCCCCCGGGTTGGGGGGGGACTAGCGGGAGGGATGGACGGGGAGCTGTTTTTT
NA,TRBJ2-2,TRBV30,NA,CAWRVHAAGGELFF,TGTGCCTGGAGGGTTCATGCCGCCGGCGGGGAGCTGTTTTTT
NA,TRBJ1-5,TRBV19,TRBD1,CASETGYSNQPQHF,TGTGCCAGCGAGACAGGGTATAGCAATCAGCCCCAGCATTTT
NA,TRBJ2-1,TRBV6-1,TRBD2,CASRKREGPYNEQFF,TGTGCCAGCAGAAAACGGGAGGGACCCTACAATGAGCAGTTCTTC
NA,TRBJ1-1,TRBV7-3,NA,CASSPGPPPAAEAFF,TGTGCCAGCAGCCCCGGACCGCCCCCAGCGGCCGAAGCTTTCTTT
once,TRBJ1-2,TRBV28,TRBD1,CASRTGQGRYGYTF,TGTGCCAGCAGGACGGGACAGGGTCGCTACGGCTACACCTTC
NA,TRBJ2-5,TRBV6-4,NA,CASLGPGQETQYF,TGTGCCAGCCTAGGACCGGGGCAAGAGACCCAGTACTTC
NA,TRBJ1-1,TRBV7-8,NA,CASSFQVNTEAFF,TGTGCCAGCAGCTTTCAGGTGAACACTGAAGCTTTCTTT
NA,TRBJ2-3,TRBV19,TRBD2,CASRSGTSGTDTQYF,TGTGCCAGTAGGTCCGGGACTAGCGGAACAGATACGCAGTATTTT
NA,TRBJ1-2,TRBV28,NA,CATEEDFNYGYTF,TGTGCCACAGAGGAAGACTTTAACTATGGCTACACCTTC
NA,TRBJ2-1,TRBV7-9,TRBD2,CASSLARASGGYNEQFF,TGTGCCAGCAGCTTAGCGAGGGCTAGCGGGGGGTACAATGAGCAGTTCTTC
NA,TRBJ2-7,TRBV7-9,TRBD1,CASSFSDRVAYEQYF,TGTGCCAGCAGCTTTTCGGACAGGGTGGCCTACGAGCAGTACTTC
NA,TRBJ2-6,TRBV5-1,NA,CASSPMLSGANVLTF,TGCGCCAGCAGCCCAATGTTATCTGGGGCCAACGTCCTGACTTTC
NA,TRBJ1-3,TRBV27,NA,CASSPLDTNSGNTIYF,TGTGCCAGCAGTCCGCTAGACACGAACTCTGGAAACACCATATATTTT
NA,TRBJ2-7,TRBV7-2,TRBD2,CASSLVSTSGFYEQYF,TGTGCCAGCAGCTTAGTTTCAACTAGCGGTTTCTACGAGCAGTACTTC
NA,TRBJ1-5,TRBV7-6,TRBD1,CASSFGQDQPQHF,TGTGCCAGCAGCTTCGGACAGGATCAGCCCCAGCATTTT
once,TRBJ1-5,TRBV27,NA,CASRPSGLRPQHF,TGTGCCAGCAGGCCTTCAGGTTTAAGGCCCCAGCATTTT
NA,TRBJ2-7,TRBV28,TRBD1,CASSSFRDRIFYEQYF,TGTGCCAGCAGTTCTTTCCGGGACAGGATTTTCTACGAGCAGTACTTC
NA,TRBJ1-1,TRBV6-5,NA,CASSYSYQGDTEAFF,TGTGCCAGCAGTTACAGCTACCAGGGTGACACTGAAGCTTTCTTT
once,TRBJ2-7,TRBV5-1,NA,CASSFPSQGTYEQYF,TGCGCCAGCAGCTTCCCTTCACAGGGCACCTACGAGCAGTACTTC
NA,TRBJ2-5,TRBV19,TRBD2,CASMYSSGRLETQYF,TGTGCCAGTATGTACTCGAGCGGGAGGTTGGAGACCCAGTACTTC
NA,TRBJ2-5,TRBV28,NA,CASSPLDPGVGETQYF,TGTGCCAGCAGTCCCCTTGATCCAGGGGTGGGGGAGACCCAGTACTTC